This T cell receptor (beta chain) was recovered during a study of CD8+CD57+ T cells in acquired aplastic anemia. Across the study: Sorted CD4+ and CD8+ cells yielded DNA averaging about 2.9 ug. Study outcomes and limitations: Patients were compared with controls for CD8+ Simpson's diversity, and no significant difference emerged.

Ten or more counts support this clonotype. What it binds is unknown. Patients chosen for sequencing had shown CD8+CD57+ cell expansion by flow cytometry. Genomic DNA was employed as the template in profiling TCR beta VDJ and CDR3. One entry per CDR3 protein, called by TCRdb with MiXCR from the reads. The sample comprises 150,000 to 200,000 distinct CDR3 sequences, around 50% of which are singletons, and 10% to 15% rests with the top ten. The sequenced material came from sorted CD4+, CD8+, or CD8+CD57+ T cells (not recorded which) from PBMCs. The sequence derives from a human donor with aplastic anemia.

CDR3 amino acids: CATSAAGINQPQHF. CDR3 sequence (DNA): TGTGCCACCAGTGCCGCAGGAATAAATCAGCCCCAGCATTTT. The chain uses TRBV24-1 and TRBJ1-5, with D hard to call. Germline V gene data show CDR1 as KGHDR and CDR2 as SFDVKD. The ends were cut back, 5 bases at V and 4 bases at J, with 11 bases in the middle. The CDR3 runs to 14 residues.